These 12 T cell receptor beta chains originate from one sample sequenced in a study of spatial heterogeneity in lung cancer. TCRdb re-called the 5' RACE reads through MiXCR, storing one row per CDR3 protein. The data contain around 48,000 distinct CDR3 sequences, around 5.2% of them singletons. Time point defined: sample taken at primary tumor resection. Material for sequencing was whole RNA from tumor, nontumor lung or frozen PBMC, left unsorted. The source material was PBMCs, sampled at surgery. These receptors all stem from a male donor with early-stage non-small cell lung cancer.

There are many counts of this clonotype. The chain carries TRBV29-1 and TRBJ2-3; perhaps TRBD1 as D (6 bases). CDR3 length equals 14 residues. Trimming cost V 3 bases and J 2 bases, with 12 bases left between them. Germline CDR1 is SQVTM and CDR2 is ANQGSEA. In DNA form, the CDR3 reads TGCAGCGTTGAGGTGGACAGAAACACAGATACGCAGTATTTT. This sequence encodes CSVEVDRNTDTQYF.

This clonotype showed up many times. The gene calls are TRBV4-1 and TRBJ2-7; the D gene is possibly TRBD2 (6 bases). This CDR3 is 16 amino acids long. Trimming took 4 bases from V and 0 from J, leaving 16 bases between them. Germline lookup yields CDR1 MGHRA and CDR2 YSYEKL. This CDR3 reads CASSLGWGEASYEQYF. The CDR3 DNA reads TGCGCCAGCAGCCTAGGTTGGGGGGAGGCCTCCTACGAGCAGTACTTC.

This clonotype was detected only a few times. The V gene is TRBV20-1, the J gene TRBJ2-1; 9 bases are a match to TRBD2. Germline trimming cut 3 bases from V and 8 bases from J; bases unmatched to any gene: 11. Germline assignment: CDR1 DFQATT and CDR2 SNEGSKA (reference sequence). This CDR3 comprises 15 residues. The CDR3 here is CSASRSAGGPDEQFF. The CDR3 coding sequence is TGCAGTGCTAGTCGTTCTGCGGGAGGGCCCGATGAGCAGTTCTTC.

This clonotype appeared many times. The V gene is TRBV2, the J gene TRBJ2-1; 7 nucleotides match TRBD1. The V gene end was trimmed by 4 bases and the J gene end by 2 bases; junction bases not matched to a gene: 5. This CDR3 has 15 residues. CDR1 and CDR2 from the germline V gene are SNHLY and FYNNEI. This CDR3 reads CASSGRQGPYNEQFF. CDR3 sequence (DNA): TGTGCCAGCAGTGGTCGACAGGGCCCCTACAATGAGCAGTTCTTC.

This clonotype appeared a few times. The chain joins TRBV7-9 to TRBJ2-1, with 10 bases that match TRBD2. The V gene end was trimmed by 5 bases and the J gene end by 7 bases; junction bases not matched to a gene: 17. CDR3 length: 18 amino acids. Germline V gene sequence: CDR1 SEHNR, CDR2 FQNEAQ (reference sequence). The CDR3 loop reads CASSPPTSGWNYQNEQFF. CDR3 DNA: TGTGCCAGCAGCCCCCCGACTAGCGGGTGGAATTACCAAAATGAGCAGTTCTTC.

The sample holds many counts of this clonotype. CDR3 in DNA: TGTGCCAGCAGCGACCCAGGAGGACTAGCGGGAGGGTCGGGCACCGGGGAGCTGTTTTTT. It yields the protein CASSDPGGLAGGSGTGELFF. The chain joins TRBV7-2 to TRBJ2-2, with 15 nucleotides matching TRBD2. Per the germline V gene, CDR1 is SGHTA and CDR2 is FQGNSA. CDR3 length equals 20 residues. V was clipped by 5 bases and J by 4 bases; unmatched bases: 14. The whole variable domain, filled in from reference TRBV7-2 and TRBJ2-2, reads GAGVSQSPSNKVTEKGKDVELRCDPISGHTALYWYRQSLGQGLEFLIYFQGNSAPDKSGLPSDRFSAERTGGSVSTLTIQRTQQEDSAVYLCASSDPGGLAGGSGTGELFFGEGSRLTVL.

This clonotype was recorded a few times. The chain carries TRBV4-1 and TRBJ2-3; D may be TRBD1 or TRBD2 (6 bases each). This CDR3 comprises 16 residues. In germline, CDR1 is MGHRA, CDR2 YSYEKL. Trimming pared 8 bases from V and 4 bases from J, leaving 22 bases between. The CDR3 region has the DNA TGCGCCAGCTCCTGGGGGGCGGGGAAGAGCGCAGATACGCAGTATTTT. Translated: CASSWGAGKSADTQYF.

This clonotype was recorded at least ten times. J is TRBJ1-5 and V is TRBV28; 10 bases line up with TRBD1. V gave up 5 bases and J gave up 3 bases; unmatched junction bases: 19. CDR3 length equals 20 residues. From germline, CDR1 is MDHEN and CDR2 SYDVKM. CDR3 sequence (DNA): TGTGCCAGCAGTCCGCCTTCGACAGGGGGCAGGACTCGAACCAATCAGCCCCAGCATTTT. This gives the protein CASSPPSTGGRTRTNQPQHF.

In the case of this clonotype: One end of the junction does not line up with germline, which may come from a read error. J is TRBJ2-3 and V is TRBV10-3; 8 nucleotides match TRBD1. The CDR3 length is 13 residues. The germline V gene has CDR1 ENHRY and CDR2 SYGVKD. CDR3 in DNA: TGTGTCATCGGGGGACAGGGCACAGATACGCAGTATTTT. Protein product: CVIGGQGTDTQYF.

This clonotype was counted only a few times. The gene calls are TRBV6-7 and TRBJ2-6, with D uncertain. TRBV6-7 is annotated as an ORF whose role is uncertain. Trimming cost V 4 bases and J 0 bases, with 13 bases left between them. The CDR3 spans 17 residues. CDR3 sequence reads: CASSSVYSLSGANVLTF. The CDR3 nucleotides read TGTGCCAGCAGTTCCGTGTACAGCCTCTCTGGGGCCAACGTCCTGACTTTC.

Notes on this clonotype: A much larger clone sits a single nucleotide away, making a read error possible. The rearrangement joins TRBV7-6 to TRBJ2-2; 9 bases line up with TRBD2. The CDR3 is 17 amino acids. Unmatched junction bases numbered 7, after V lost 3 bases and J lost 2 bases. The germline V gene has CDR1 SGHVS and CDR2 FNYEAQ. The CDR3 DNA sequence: TGTGCCAGCAGCTTCGAAAGCGGGAGGACCAACACCGGGGAGCTGTTTTTT. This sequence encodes CASSFESGRTNTGELFF.

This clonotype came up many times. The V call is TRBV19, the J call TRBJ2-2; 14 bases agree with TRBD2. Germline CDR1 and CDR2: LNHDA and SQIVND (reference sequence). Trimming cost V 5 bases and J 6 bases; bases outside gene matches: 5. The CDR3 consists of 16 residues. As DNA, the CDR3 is TGTGCCAGTAGTTCGACTAGCGGGAGGGCCGCCGGGGAGCTGTTTTTT. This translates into CASSSTSGRAAGELFF.